The clone carrying this T cell receptor beta chain was recorded many times. Its antigen remains unidentified. From germline, CDR1 is MNHNS and CDR2 SASEGT. V shed 3 bases and J shed 8 bases, with 8 bases lying between them. The CDR3 is made up of 13 amino acids. Individual cDNA molecules carried attached unique molecular identifiers. One entry per CDR3 protein results from TCRdb running MiXCR on the 5' RACE reads. The repertoire holds tens of thousands of distinct CDR3 sequences, 2.9% seen once, with roughly 0.7% in the top ten. This sample is drawn from a study of early T cells in non-severe SARS-CoV-2 infection. For the study at large: Alpha and beta chains were unpaired, from unsorted whole-blood bulk RNA.

The study's findings and limits: Lookups in VDJdb leaned toward anti-spike CD8 responses and missed private and CD4 specificities.

This chain connects TRBV6-1 to TRBJ1-6; the D is unclear. The sample consisted of whole blood. The TCR comes from an adult who was a healthcare worker with PCR-confirmed SARS-CoV-2 infection or an uninfected control (not recorded which). CDR3 loop: CASSDRNYSPLHF. DNA of the CDR3: TGTGCCAGCAGTGACAGGAATTATTCACCCCTCCACTTT.